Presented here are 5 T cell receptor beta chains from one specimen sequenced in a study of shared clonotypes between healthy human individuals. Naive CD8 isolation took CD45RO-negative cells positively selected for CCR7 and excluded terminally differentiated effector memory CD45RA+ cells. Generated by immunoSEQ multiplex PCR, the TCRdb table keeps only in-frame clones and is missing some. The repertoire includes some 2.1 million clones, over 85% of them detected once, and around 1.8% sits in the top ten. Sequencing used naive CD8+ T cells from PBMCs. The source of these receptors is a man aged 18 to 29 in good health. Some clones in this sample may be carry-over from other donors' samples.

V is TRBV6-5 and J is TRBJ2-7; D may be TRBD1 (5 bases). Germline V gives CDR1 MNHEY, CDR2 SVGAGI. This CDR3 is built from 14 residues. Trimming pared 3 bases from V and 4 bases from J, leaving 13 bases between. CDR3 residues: CASSYTPRGYEQYF. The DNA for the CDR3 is TGTGCCAGCAGTTATACGCCTAGGGGTTACGAGCAGTACTTC.

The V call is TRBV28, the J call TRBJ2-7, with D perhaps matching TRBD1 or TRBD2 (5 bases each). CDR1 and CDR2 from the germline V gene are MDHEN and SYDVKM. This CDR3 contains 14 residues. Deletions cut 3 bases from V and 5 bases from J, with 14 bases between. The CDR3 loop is CASSLQTGPHEQYF. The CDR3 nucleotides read TGTGCCAGCAGTTTGCAAACGGGACCCCACGAGCAGTACTTC. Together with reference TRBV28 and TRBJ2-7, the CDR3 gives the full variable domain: DVKVTQSSRYLVKRTGEKVFLECVQDMDHENMFWYRQDPGLGLRLIYFSYDVKMKEKGDIPEGYSVSREKKERFSLILESASTNQTSMYLCASSLQTGPHEQYFGPGTRLTVT.

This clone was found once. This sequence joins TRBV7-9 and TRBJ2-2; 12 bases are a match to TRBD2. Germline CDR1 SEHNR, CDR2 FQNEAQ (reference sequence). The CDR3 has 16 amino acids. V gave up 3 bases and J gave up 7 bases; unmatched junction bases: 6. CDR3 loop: CASSFGTSGHNGELFF. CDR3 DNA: TGTGCCAGCAGCTTCGGGACTAGCGGGCATAACGGGGAGCTGTTTTTT.

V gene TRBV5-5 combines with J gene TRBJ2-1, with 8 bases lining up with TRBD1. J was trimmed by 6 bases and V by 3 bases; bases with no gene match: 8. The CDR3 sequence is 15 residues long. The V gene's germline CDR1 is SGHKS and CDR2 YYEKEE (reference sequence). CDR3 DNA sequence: TGTGCCAGCAGCTCCGGACAGGGAGCTGTCAATGAGCAGTTCTTC. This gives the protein CASSSGQGAVNEQFF.

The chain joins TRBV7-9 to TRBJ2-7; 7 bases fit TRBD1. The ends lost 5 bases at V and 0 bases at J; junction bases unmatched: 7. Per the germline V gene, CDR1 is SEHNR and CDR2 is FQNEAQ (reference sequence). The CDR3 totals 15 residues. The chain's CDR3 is CASSVRGDSSYEQYF. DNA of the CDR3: TGTGCCAGCAGCGTTAGAGGGGACAGCTCCTACGAGCAGTACTTC.